Sequencing of this TCR beta chain was carried out in a study of post-analysis software for immune sequencing data. Overall study context: Several disease courses (relapsing-remitting, secondary progressive and progressive-relapsing) of multiple sclerosis were included. Study results and caveats: Relative to controls, patients had five TRBV segments at higher frequency, with TRBV5-6, TRBV5-1 and TRBV20-1 among these. Strong co-clustering by F measure was seen for same-batch samples. A significant reduction in normalized Chao1 diversity was observed in multiple sclerosis patients versus controls.

This CDR3 comprises 13 residues. V shed 6 bases and J 4 bases; nucleotides not matched to a gene: 6. CDR1 MNHEY and CDR2 SMNVEV come from the germline V gene (reference sequence). This clonotype was seen repeatedly, ten times or more. Antigen unknown. Presence of unique molecular identifiers characterized the TCR beta cDNA libraries. With about 0.95 to 10 million T cells as the source, hundreds of thousands of cDNA molecules resulted. TCRdb independently ran MiXCR on the PCR reads; one entry per CDR3 protein. This table has around 200,000 distinct CDR3 sequences, 29% appearing once. The chain combines TRBV27 with TRBJ2-7; 7 bases are a match to TRBD1. Material: blood. The TCR was taken from a girl aged 2-17 years with multiple sclerosis. The CDR3: CASRRGQRYEQYF. CDR3 bases: TGTGCCAGCAGACGGGGACAGAGGTACGAGCAGTACTTC.